This T cell receptor beta chain emerged from a study of T cells in Graves' hyperthyroidism and ophthalmopathy. Study-wide background: Specimen type is peripheral blood, collected at initial diagnosis prior to any treatment. Study-wide results and caveats: Most thyroid clonotypes expanded above 0.001 were also detected in blood. Median prediction lead before ophthalmopathy onset was 5 to 7.5 months with the model.

The table lists this clonotype with a few counts. Its target is unknown. One base away lies a much larger clone, so this may be a sequencing read error. A patient was excluded if there was uncontrolled infection, other autoimmune disease, pregnancy or lactation. Authors of the study amplified TCR beta CDR3 regions from RNA transcripts. RT-PCR in the first round (using the HTBI primer set) targeted the TCR CDR3. TCRdb reanalysed the multiplex PCR reads using MiXCR and keeps one entry per CDR3 protein. The sample lists around 620,000 distinct CDR3 sequences, approximately 15% seen once, with less than 9% in the top ten. Per the germline V gene, CDR1 is DFQATT and CDR2 is SNEGSKA (reference sequence). The CDR3 runs 16 residues. The V and J ends lost 5 bases and 2 bases respectively, with 20 bases between them.

This sequence originates from a woman between 18 and 29 years old with Graves' ophthalmopathy. Input material: blood. The chain uses TRBV20-1 and TRBJ2-3; TRBD1 is a possible D gene (5 bases). CDR3 sequence: CSASPRVPQATDTQYF. The CDR3 coding sequence is TGCAGTGCTTCGCCCAGGGTTCCGCAGGCCACAGATACGCAGTATTTT.